This TCR beta chain is from a study of Ad26.COV2.S vaccination and SARS-CoV-2 variants. Study-wide results and limits: Substantial response breadth was reportedly seen for spike-specific CD8+ and CD4+ T cells after vaccination. Compared with placebo recipients, vaccine recipients had higher spike-specific TCR breadth. Non-spike TCR breadth showed similarity between vaccine and placebo recipients. Possible underestimation of total T cell responses by the TCR breadth and depth analyses was noted.

V shed 1 base and J 2 bases; nucleotides not matched to a gene: 11. Germline assignment: CDR1 SGHTA and CDR2 FQGNSA. The CDR3 totals 17 residues. Sequencing was performed with immunoSEQ multiplex PCR; in TCRdb, only in-frame clones are kept and a portion is missing. The data contain nearly 95,000 clones, approximately 81% of them singletons. Turning to this clone: No antigen is known for it.

Sequenced material: peripheral blood, taken after recovery from COVID-19. The receptor was derived from a human donor who had recovered from COVID-19. The gene calls are TRBV7-2 and TRBJ2-7, with 7 bases that match TRBD2. The CDR3 DNA reads as TGTGCCAGCAGCTTAGTATTCAGTGCGGCGGGAGCCTACGAGCAGTACTTC. This encodes CASSLVFSAAGAYEQYF.